The 3 T cell receptor beta chains below were found in one sample sequenced in a study of Graves' ophthalmopathy and Graves' hyperthyroidism. Amplified material comprised TCR beta CDR3 regions derived from RNA transcripts. HTBI-primed first-round RT-PCR preceded second-round multiplex PCR. TCRdb called the multiplex PCR reads again in MiXCR, with one record for every CDR3 protein. The sample comprises roughly 610,000 distinct CDR3 sequences, 22% of which are singletons, and more than 5.5% rests with the top ten. Sequencing was performed on peripheral blood. All receptors derive from a young woman with stable Graves' hyperthyroidism. Some clones in this sample may be carry-over from other donors' samples.

This clonotype showed up many times. CDR3 amino acids: CSVDRGLRETQYF. The DNA for the CDR3 is TGCAGCGTTGACAGGGGGCTAAGGGAGACCCAGTACTTC. The chain is built from TRBV29-1 and TRBJ2-5; 8 nucleotides align to TRBD1. From germline, CDR1 is SQVTM and CDR2 ANQGSEA. The CDR3 runs to 13 residues. V was pared by 3 bases and J by 5 bases, with 5 bases of the junction left unmatched.

This clonotype was picked up many times. The chain recombines TRBV7-3 with TRBJ2-7; the match to TRBD1 covers 7 bases. After removal of 4 bases from V and 3 bases from J, the junction contained 9 bases not matched to a gene. The CDR3 sequence is 15 residues long. Germline CDR1 is SGHTA and CDR2 is FQGTGA. The DNA for the CDR3 is TGTGCCAGCAGCTCGACGTCGGGACAGTTCTACGAGCAGTACTTC. Amino acid sequence: CASSSTSGQFYEQYF.

This clonotype was seen ten or more times. The chain has TRBV6-5 and TRBJ1-2; a possible D gene is TRBD1 (5 bases). V was pared by 3 bases and J by 6 bases, with 14 bases between. The CDR3 consists of 14 residues. CDR1 is MNHEY, CDR2 SVGAGI, per germline. CDR3 DNA sequence: TGTGCCAGCAGTTATGCAGGAGGGGCGGATGGCTACACCTTC. Residues: CASSYAGGADGYTF.